The sequence of this T cell receptor beta chain was determined in a study of blood T cell repertoires in COVID-19. Study at large: Acute and convalescent COVID-19 specimens originated in the United States, Italy and Spain. PBMCs, B-cell-depleted T cells, or T cells provided the cDNA or gDNA that made up the material.

This clone came up once. Original processing methods: The assay estimated nucleated cells by amplifying reference gene primers. TCRdb's table, derived via immunoSEQ multiplex PCR, lists solely in-frame clones and lacks some. The DNA gave D and trimming, while V, J and clone size come from that table. Altogether roughly 230,000 clones are present, 88% being singletons, with the ten largest covering around 0.7%. CDR1 is MNHEY and CDR2 is SVGEGT in the germline V gene. V dropped 8 bases and J dropped 7 bases, with 15 bases sitting between them. The CDR3 has 12 residues. Input material: peripheral blood. This TCR came from a human donor in a cohort sampled during active COVID-19. This chain joins TRBV6-2 or TRBV6-3 and TRBJ2-7, with D possibly TRBD2 on 5 matching bases. The CDR3 DNA is TGTGCCAGCGGCCTGGGAGTTTGGGAGCAGTACTTC. Protein product: CASGLGVWEQYF.